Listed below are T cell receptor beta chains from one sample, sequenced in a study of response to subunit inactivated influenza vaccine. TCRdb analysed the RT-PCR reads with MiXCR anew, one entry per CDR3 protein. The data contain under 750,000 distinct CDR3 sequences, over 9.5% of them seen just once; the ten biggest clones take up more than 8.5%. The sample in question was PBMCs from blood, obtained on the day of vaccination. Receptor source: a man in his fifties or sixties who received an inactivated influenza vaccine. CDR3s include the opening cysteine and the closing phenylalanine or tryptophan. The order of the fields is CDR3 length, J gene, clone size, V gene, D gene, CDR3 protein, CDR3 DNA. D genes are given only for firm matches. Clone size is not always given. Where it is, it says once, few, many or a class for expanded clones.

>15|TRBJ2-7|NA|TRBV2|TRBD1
CASSANRGSPYEQYF
TGTGCCAGCAGCGCAAACAGGGGCAGTCCCTACGAGCAGTACTTC
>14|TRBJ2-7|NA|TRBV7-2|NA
CASSRLEVDGEQYF
TGTGCCAGCAGCCGACTCGAGGTGGATGGGGAGCAGTACTTC
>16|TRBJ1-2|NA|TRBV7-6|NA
CASSPGGRHLNYGYTF
TGTGCCAGCAGTCCCGGAGGCAGGCACCTTAACTATGGCTACACCTTC
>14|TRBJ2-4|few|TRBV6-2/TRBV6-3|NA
CASSYATDKNIQYF
TGTGCCAGCAGTTACGCGACGGACAAAAACATTCAGTACTTC
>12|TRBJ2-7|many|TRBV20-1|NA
CSANTNTYEQYF
TGCAGTGCGAACACTAACACCTACGAGCAGTACTTC
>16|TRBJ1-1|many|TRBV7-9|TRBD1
CASSLGRDRGFTEAFF
TGTGCCAGCAGCTTAGGGAGGGACAGGGGATTCACTGAAGCTTTCTTT
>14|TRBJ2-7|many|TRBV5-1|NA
CASSTGLQDSEQYF
TGCGCCAGCAGCACGGGCCTACAGGATTCCGAGCAGTACTTC
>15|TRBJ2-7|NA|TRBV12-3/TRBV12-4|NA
CASSTIGRGSYEQYF
TGTGCCAGCAGCACCATCGGCAGGGGAAGTTACGAGCAGTACTTC
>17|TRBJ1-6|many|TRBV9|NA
CASSVASQQVYNSPLHF
TGTGCCAGCAGCGTAGCTAGCCAGCAAGTCTATAATTCACCCCTCCACTTT
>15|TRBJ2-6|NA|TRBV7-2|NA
CASSLRWSGANVLTF
TGTGCCAGCAGCTTACGTTGGTCTGGGGCCAACGTCCTGACTTTC
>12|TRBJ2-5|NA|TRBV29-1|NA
CSVEAVGGTQYF
TGCAGCGTTGAAGCGGTGGGTGGGACCCAGTACTTC
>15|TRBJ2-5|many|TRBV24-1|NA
CATSDFVVDQETQYF
TGTGCCACCAGTGATTTCGTTGTTGACCAAGAGACCCAGTACTTC
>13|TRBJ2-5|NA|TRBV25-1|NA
CASSRGPYGTQYF
TGTGCCAGCAGCAGGGGTCCCTATGGGACCCAGTACTTC
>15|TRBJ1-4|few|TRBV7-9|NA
CASSLSPRGNEKLFF
TGTGCCAGCAGCTTATCCCCCAGGGGTAATGAAAAACTGTTTTTT
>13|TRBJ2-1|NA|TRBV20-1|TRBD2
CSARGGRAHEQFF
TGCAGTGCTAGGGGTGGGAGGGCCCATGAGCAGTTCTTC
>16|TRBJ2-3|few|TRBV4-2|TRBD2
CASSQQTSGGADTQYF
TGTGCCAGCAGCCAGCAGACTAGCGGGGGGGCAGATACGCAGTATTTT
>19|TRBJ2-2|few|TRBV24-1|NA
CATSGGTRGIRRFTGELFF
TGTGCCACCAGTGGGGGGACTCGCGGGATCCGGCGATTCACCGGGGAGCTGTTTTTT
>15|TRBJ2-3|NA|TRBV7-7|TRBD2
CASSPGLAGRDTQYF
TGTGCCAGCAGCCCTGGACTAGCGGGCCGAGATACGCAGTATTTT
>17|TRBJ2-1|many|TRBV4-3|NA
CASSQDGAGLGYNEQFF
TGCGCCAGCAGCCAAGATGGGGCAGGGCTGGGCTACAATGAGCAGTTCTTC
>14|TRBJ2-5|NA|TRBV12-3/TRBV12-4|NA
CASSKEAYQETQYF
TGTGCCAGCAGTAAGGAGGCGTACCAAGAGACCCAGTACTTC
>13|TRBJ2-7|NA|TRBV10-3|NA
CAARIQGSYEQYF
TGTGCCGCCAGGATTCAGGGTTCCTACGAGCAGTACTTC
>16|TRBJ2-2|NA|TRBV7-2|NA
CASSPRVARNTGELFF
TGTGCCAGCAGCCCTAGGGTAGCTAGAAACACCGGGGAGCTGTTTTTT
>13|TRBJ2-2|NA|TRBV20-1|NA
CSARPWRDGELFF
TGCAGTGCTAGGCCCTGGAGGGACGGGGAGCTGTTTTTT
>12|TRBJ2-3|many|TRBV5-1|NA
CASSWEADTQYF
TGCGCCAGCAGCTGGGAGGCAGATACGCAGTATTTT
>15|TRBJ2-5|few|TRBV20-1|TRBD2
CSARLAGGYVETQYF
TGCAGTGCTAGACTAGCGGGGGGGTATGTGGAGACCCAGTACTTC
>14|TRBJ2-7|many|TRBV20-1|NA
CSARGRLVAYEQYF
TGCAGTGCTAGAGGAAGACTAGTTGCCTACGAGCAGTACTTC
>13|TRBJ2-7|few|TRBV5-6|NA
CASSLVSTYEQYF
TGTGCCAGCAGCTTGGTCAGTACCTACGAGCAGTACTTC
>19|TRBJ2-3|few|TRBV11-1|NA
CASSSVNVLSGTGTDTQYF
TGTGCCAGCAGCTCAGTTAACGTACTCTCCGGGACTGGCACAGATACGCAGTATTTT
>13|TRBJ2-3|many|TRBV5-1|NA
CASSSISTDTQYF
TGCGCCAGCAGCTCGATTAGCACAGATACGCAGTATTTT
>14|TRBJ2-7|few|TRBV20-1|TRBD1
CSAPTGGNSYEQYF
TGCAGTGCACCGACAGGGGGGAACTCCTACGAGCAGTACTTC
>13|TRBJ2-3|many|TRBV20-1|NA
CSARNSGTDTQYF
TGCAGTGCTAGGAACAGCGGAACAGATACGCAGTATTTT
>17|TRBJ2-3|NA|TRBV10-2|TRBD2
CASSGRLAVLNTDTQYF
TGCGCCAGCAGTGGAAGGCTAGCGGTACTTAACACAGATACGCAGTATTTT
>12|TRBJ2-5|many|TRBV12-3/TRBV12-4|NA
CASSWTKETQYF
TGTGCCAGCTCATGGACCAAAGAGACCCAGTACTTC
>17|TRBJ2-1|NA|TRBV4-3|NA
CASSQDERPASYNEQFF
TGCGCCAGCAGCCAAGATGAACGCCCGGCCTCCTACAATGAGCAGTTCTTC
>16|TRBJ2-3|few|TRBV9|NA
CASSPEGRWGTDTQYF
TGTGCCAGCAGCCCCGAGGGCAGGTGGGGCACAGATACGCAGTATTTT
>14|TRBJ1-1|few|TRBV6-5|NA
CASSYSSANTEAFF
TGTGCCAGCAGTTACTCCTCAGCAAACACTGAAGCTTTCTTT
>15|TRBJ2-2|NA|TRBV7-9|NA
CASSPPGVGAGELFF
TGTGCCAGCAGCCCGCCAGGGGTCGGGGCCGGGGAGCTGTTTTTT
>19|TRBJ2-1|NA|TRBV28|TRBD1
CASSFYRGLAVTSYNEQFF
TGTGCCAGCAGTTTCTACAGGGGGCTAGCGGTTACCTCCTACAATGAGCAGTTCTTC
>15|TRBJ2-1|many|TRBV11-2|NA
CASSLGQGKGNEQFF
TGTGCCAGCAGCTTAGGTCAGGGTAAGGGCAATGAGCAGTTCTTC
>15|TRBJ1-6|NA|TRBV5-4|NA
CASSLEGGARSPLHF
TGTGCCAGCAGCTTGGAGGGGGGCGCAAGGTCACCCCTCCACTTT
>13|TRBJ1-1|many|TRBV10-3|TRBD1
CAIADRVNTEAFF
TGTGCCATCGCCGACAGGGTGAACACTGAAGCTTTCTTT
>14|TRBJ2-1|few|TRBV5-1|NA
CASSLAAVTNEQFF
TGCGCCAGCAGCTTGGCGGCGGTAACCAATGAGCAGTTCTTC
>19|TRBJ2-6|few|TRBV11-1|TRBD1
CASSFVTGQGGSGANVLTF
TGTGCCAGCAGCTTCGTTACGGGACAGGGAGGCTCTGGGGCCAACGTCCTGACTTTC
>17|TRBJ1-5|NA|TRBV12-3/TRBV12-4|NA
CASSLSSGPNSNQPQHF
TGTGCCAGCAGTTTAAGTTCGGGCCCCAATAGCAATCAGCCCCAGCATTTT
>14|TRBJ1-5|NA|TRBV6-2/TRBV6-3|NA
CASSPDSYNQPQHF
TGTGCCAGCAGTCCTGACAGCTACAATCAGCCCCAGCATTTT
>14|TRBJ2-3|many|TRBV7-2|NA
CASSLRFVTDTQYF
TGTGCCAGCAGCTTAAGGTTCGTCACAGATACGCAGTATTTT
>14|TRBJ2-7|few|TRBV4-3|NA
CASSQAWGFDEQYF
TGCGCCAGCAGCCAAGCGTGGGGTTTCGACGAGCAGTACTTC
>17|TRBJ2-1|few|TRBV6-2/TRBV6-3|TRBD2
CASSSLSGTSGRNEQFF
TGTGCCAGCAGTTCGTTGTCCGGGACTAGCGGGAGAAATGAGCAGTTCTTC
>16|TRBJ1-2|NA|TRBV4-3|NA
CASSQVWSEVGYGYTF
TGCGCCAGCAGCCAAGTTTGGTCAGAAGTTGGCTATGGCTACACCTTC
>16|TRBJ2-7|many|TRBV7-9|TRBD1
CASSTNRGKVFYEQYF
TGTGCCAGCAGCACCAACAGGGGTAAAGTCTTCTACGAGCAGTACTTC
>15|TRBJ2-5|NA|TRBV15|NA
CATSRDTGHQETQYF
TGTGCCACCAGCAGAGATACGGGGCACCAAGAGACCCAGTACTTC
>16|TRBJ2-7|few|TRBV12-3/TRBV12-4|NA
CASSLVPPADPYEQYF
TGTGCCAGCAGTTTAGTCCCCCCGGCAGATCCCTACGAGCAGTACTTC
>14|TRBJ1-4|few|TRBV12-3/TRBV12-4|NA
CASSLSIGDEKLFF
TGTGCCAGCAGTTTAAGTATAGGGGATGAAAAACTGTTTTTT
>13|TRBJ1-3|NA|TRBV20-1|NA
CSARVLSGNTIYF
TGCAGTGCTAGAGTCCTCTCTGGAAACACCATATATTTT
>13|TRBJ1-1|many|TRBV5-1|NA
CASSLVSDVEAFF
TGCGCCAGCAGCTTGGTCAGCGACGTGGAAGCTTTCTTT
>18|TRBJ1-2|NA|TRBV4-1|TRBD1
CASSQGPGQEMGGYGYTF
TGCGCCAGCAGCCAAGGACCGGGACAGGAGATGGGGGGCTATGGCTACACCTTC
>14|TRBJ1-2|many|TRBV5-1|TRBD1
CASSLAQGADGYTF
TGCGCCAGCAGCTTGGCTCAGGGGGCCGATGGCTACACCTTC
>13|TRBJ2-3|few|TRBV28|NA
CASSRRFKDTQYF
TGTGCCAGCAGCAGGAGGTTCAAAGATACGCAGTATTTT
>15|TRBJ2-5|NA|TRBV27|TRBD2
CASSPGRAGVETQYF
TGTGCCAGCAGTCCCGGCAGAGCGGGAGTCGAGACCCAGTACTTC